The 20 T cell receptor beta chains reported below all come from one sample, sequenced in a study of blood T cell repertoires in COVID-19. Generated by immunoSEQ multiplex PCR, the TCRdb table keeps only in-frame clones and is missing some. This table has about 220,000 clones, 65% to 85% appearing once. Sequences were obtained from peripheral blood. The receptors derive from a woman aged 55-70 years with acute or convalescent COVID-19.

The chain uses TRBV4-3 and TRBJ2-3, with 9 nucleotides matching TRBD2. The CDR3 consists of 18 residues. Trimming removed 0 bases from V and 6 bases from J; junction bases left unmatched: 13. Germline V CDR1 and CDR2: LGHNA, YSLEER. This CDR3 reads CASSQEVPSSGVVDTQYF. The CDR3 nucleotides read TGCGCCAGCAGCCAAGAAGTCCCCTCTAGCGGGGTTGTGGATACGCAGTATTTT.

The V and J genes are TRBV5-6 and TRBJ1-2; 7 bases line up with TRBD1. This CDR3 has 14 amino acids. The V gene's germline CDR1 is SGHDT and CDR2 YYEEEE. Unmatched junction bases numbered 7, after V lost 5 bases and J lost 3 bases. The CDR3 protein is CASRQTGTHYGYTF. The CDR3 DNA sequence: TGTGCCAGCAGACAGACAGGGACCCACTATGGCTACACCTTC.

CDR3 protein: CASSAEQGFVTEAFF. The CDR3 bases are TGCGCCAGCAGCGCGGAACAGGGGTTCGTCACTGAAGCTTTCTTT. The chain uses TRBV5-1 and TRBJ1-1; TRBD1 matches at 7 bases. The J segment lost 4 bases and the V segment lost 4 bases, leaving 10 bases of the junction unmatched. The CDR3 is made up of 15 amino acids. Germline V gives CDR1 SGHRS, CDR2 YFSETQ.

The rearrangement links TRBV2 to TRBJ2-2; a weak D match, TRBD2 (5 bases). The length of the CDR3 is 15 residues. Trimming left V 6 bases short and J 1 base short, with 12 bases between. Per the germline V gene, CDR1 is SNHLY and CDR2 is FYNNEI. Here the CDR3 reads CASRMERKNTGELFF. In DNA, the CDR3 is TGTGCCAGCAGAATGGAGCGGAAGAACACCGGGGAGCTGTTTTTT. The full variable domain, its missing parts supplied by reference TRBV2 and TRBJ2-2, is EPEVTQTPSHQVTQMGQEVILRCVPISNHLYFYWYRQILGQKVEFLVSFYNNEISEKSEIFDDQFSVERPDGSNFTLKIRSTKLEDSAMYFCASRMERKNTGELFFGEGSRLTVL.

The genes are TRBV13 and TRBJ2-3; 12 bases map to TRBD2. CDR3 length equals 18 residues. Trimming cost V 4 bases and J 5 bases; bases outside gene matches: 13. Looked up from germline, CDR1 is PRHDT and CDR2 is FYEKMQ (reference sequence). The CDR3 is CASSSSDLAGGLKDTQYF. CDR3 sequence (DNA): TGTGCCAGCAGCTCCTCCGATCTAGCGGGGGGGCTGAAAGATACGCAGTATTTT.

The genes are TRBV2 and TRBJ1-1; 10 bases align to TRBD1. CDR1 is SNHLY and CDR2 is FYNNEI in the germline V gene. J was trimmed by 0 bases and V by 6 bases; bases with no gene match: 4. The CDR3 has 15 residues. CDR3 region: CASRWGQGMNTEAFF. CDR3 nucleotide sequence: TGTGCCAGCAGGTGGGGACAGGGGATGAACACTGAAGCTTTCTTT.

The chain carries TRBV6-6 and TRBJ2-7, with 11 bases fitting TRBD2. Germline values: CDR1 MNHNY, CDR2 SVGAGI (reference sequence). The trim removed 6 bases at V and 4 bases at J, leaving 11 bases unmatched. The CDR3 length is 16 residues. CDR3 in amino acids: CASSDTPLAGGYEQYF. The CDR3 DNA follows: TGTGCCAGCAGCGACACCCCCCTAGCGGGGGGTTACGAGCAGTACTTC.

As to this clone: Other nucleotide sequences from this sample produce the same CDR3. The genes are TRBV4-1 and TRBJ1-2, with 7 nucleotides matching TRBD1. V gave up 4 bases and J gave up 2 bases; unmatched junction bases: 7. Germline CDR1 reads MGHRA; CDR2 reads YSYEKL. The CDR3 length is 15 residues. CDR3 bases: TGCGCCAGCAGCCCCCAAGAGGGGGCCAACTATGGCTACACCTTC. It translates to CASSPQEGANYGYTF.

This sequence joins TRBV9 and TRBJ2-7; 11 bases agree with TRBD2. CDR1 and CDR2 (germline): SGDLS, YYNGEE. The V gene end was trimmed by 0 bases and the J gene end by 5 bases; junction bases not matched to a gene: 4. The CDR3 runs 15 residues. CDR3 nucleotides: TGTGCCAGCAGCGTAGTTGGGACTAGCGGTAACGAGCAGTACTTC. Translated: CASSVVGTSGNEQYF.

In nucleotides, the CDR3 is TGCGCCAGCAGCTGGACACAGGGGGCGCAGAGTGAAGCTTTCTTT. Translation: CASSWTQGAQSEAFF. This chain joins TRBV5-1 and TRBJ1-1; TRBD1 agrees at 9 bases. This CDR3 comprises 15 residues. Germline trimming cut 3 bases from V and 7 bases from J; bases unmatched to any gene: 10. Germline-derived CDR1 and CDR2 are SGHRS and YFSETQ.

This clone was counted a single time. This chain uses TRBV7-2 with TRBJ2-7; possible D gene TRBD1, 5 bases. Germline V gene lookup returns CDR1 SGHTA and CDR2 FQGNSA. The CDR3 extends over 14 amino acids. The V end was cut by 4 bases, the J end by 0 bases, with 10 bases between. CDR3 nucleotide sequence: TGTGCCAGCAGCTCTCGTCAGGGCTCCTACGAGCAGTACTTC. It codes for CASSSRQGSYEQYF. Together with reference TRBV7-2 and TRBJ2-7, the CDR3 gives the full variable domain: GAGVSQSPSNKVTEKGKDVELRCDPISGHTALYWYRQSLGQGLEFLIYFQGNSAPDKSGLPSDRFSAERTGGSVSTLTIQRTQQEDSAVYLCASSSRQGSYEQYFGPGTRLTVT.

This rearrangement joins TRBV10-1 to TRBJ2-3; perhaps TRBD2 as D (5 bases). V lost 9 bases and J lost 0, with 10 bases in between. The CDR3 has 13 amino acids. The germline CDR1 and CDR2 sequences are WNHNN and SYGVQD (reference sequence). DNA of the CDR3: TGCGCCAGAGATTGCGGGAGCACAGATACGCAGTATTTT. It specifies CARDCGSTDTQYF.

This clone has more than one count but fewer than ten. The V gene is TRBV20-1, the J gene TRBJ2-1; 7 bases map to TRBD1. J gave up 0 bases and V 3 bases, and 11 bases lay outside the gene matches. The length of the CDR3 is 17 residues. Germline lookup yields CDR1 DFQATT and CDR2 SNEGSKA (reference sequence). The CDR3 here is CSASPDRKFSSYNEQFF. The CDR3 bases are TGCAGTGCTAGTCCGGACAGGAAATTTAGCTCCTACAATGAGCAGTTCTTC.

The chain uses TRBV2 and TRBJ2-5, with 11 bases identical to TRBD2. CDR3 length equals 15 residues. Germline CDR1 and CDR2: SNHLY and FYNNEI. The V and J ends lost 7 bases and 2 bases, in that order; junction bases with no gene match: 6. The CDR3 here is CASTPLAGEQETQYF. The CDR3 nucleotides are TGTGCCAGCACCCCACTAGCGGGGGAACAAGAGACCCAGTACTTC.

V and J are TRBV5-3 and TRBJ1-5; 9 nucleotides agree with TRBD1. Being an ORF, TRBV5-3 has a function that is uncertain. The V gene end was trimmed by 0 bases and the J gene end by 0 bases; junction bases not matched to a gene: 7. CDR3 length: 18 amino acids. CDR3 nucleotides: TGTGCCAGAAGCTTGGGGGACAGGGTACTGTTTAGCAATCAGCCCCAGCATTTT. The encoded protein is CARSLGDRVLFSNQPQHF.

The chain couples TRBV7-2 to TRBJ1-5, with 10 bases matching TRBD1. The CDR3 length is 15 residues. V lost 4 bases, J lost 3 bases, and 3 bases stayed unmatched. Per germline, CDR1 SGHTA and CDR2 FQGNSA. The CDR3 reads CASSSTGGYNQPQHF. The CDR3 bases are TGTGCCAGCAGCTCGACAGGGGGCTACAATCAGCCCCAGCATTTT.

The chain has TRBV9 and TRBJ2-3, with D tentatively TRBD2 (5 bases). The ends were cut back, 0 bases at V and 5 bases at J, with 10 bases in the middle. This CDR3 is built from 14 residues. The germline V gene encodes CDR1 SGDLS and CDR2 YYNGEE. The DNA for the CDR3 is TGTGCCAGCAGCGTAGTCTCCGGGGTAGATACGCAGTATTTT. This sequence encodes CASSVVSGVDTQYF.

V gene TRBV4-1 combines with J gene TRBJ1-3; no definite D call. Trimming removed 0 bases from V and 4 bases from J, with 10 bases in between. Germline V gene lookup returns CDR1 MGHRA and CDR2 YSYEKL. This CDR3 region has 15 residues. The CDR3 here is CASSQDGQSGNTIYF. The CDR3 nucleotides read TGCGCCAGCAGCCAAGATGGGCAGTCGGGAAACACCATATATTTT.

CDR3: CATSDEAGYGYTF. The CDR3 nucleotides read TGTGCCACCAGTGATGAGGCGGGCTATGGCTACACCTTC. The chain combines TRBV24-1 with TRBJ1-2, with no clear D. The ends were cut back, 3 bases at V and 4 bases at J, with 8 bases in the middle. The CDR3 has 13 residues. Germline V gene lookup returns CDR1 KGHDR and CDR2 SFDVKD.

The chain is built from TRBV18 and TRBJ2-6, with TRBD2 matching over 7 bases. V was pared by 0 bases and J by 0 bases, with 2 bases of the junction left unmatched. CDR1 is KGHSH, CDR2 LQKENI, per germline. The CDR3 consists of 17 residues. The CDR3: CASSPPAGVSGANVLTF. DNA for the CDR3: TGTGCCAGCTCACCACCGGCGGGGGTCTCTGGGGCCAACGTCCTGACTTTC.